This entry lists 15 T cell receptor beta chains sequenced from one sample in a study of T cell repertoires in cytomegalovirus infection. Via MiXCR, TCRdb re-called the reads, giving one row per CDR3 protein. The table lists around 290,000 distinct CDR3 sequences, under 30% of them singletons. Source material: PBMCs. The receptors derive from a human donor in good health (CMV status not recorded). Some clones in this sample may be carry-over from other donors' samples.

This clonotype came up a few times. The J gene is TRBJ2-1, the V gene TRBV28; 7 positions agree with TRBD1. Germline V gene data show CDR1 as MDHEN and CDR2 as SYDVKM. The CDR3 spans 16 residues. The V segment lost 4 bases and the J segment 7 bases; nucleotides outside the gene matches: 13. This CDR3 is CASSSLSGGRRNEQFF. CDR3 bases: TGTGCCAGCAGTTCCCTCTCAGGGGGTAGAAGGAATGAGCAGTTCTTC. The complete variable domain, with remaining parts taken from reference TRBV28 and TRBJ2-1, reads DVKVTQSSRYLVKRTGEKVFLECVQDMDHENMFWYRQDPGLGLRLIYFSYDVKMKEKGDIPEGYSVSREKKERFSLILESASTNQTSMYLCASSSLSGGRRNEQFFGPGTRLTVL.

The V and J genes are TRBV5-1 and TRBJ2-4, with D hard to call. Trimming stripped 1 base from V and 8 bases from J, with 10 bases between. Germline lookup yields CDR1 SGHRS and CDR2 YFSETQ. This CDR3 spans 13 amino acids. CDR3 sequence reads: CASSLISQDIQYF. The CDR3, as DNA: TGCGCCAGCAGCTTGATCTCCCAGGACATTCAGTACTTC.

This clonotype was detected many times. The chain has TRBV7-2 and TRBJ2-7, with 11 bases aligning to TRBD2. This CDR3 comprises 18 residues. Germline V CDR1 and CDR2: SGHTA, FQGNSA. With V trimmed by 5 bases and J by 1 base, 13 bases remained unmatched. The CDR3 reads CASSGGTSGLLRSYEQYF. The CDR3 coding sequence is TGTGCCAGCAGCGGCGGGACTAGCGGACTCCTAAGGTCCTACGAGCAGTACTTC.

This clonotype was seen at least ten times. V is TRBV18 and J is TRBJ1-4, with D unresolved. The CDR3 runs to 15 residues. Germline V gene data show CDR1 as KGHSH and CDR2 as LQKENI. Trimming removed 0 bases at V and 8 bases at J, with 13 bases between. CDR3 sequence reads: CASSPPKGRPEKLFF. For the CDR3, the DNA is TGTGCCAGCTCACCACCGAAGGGCAGGCCAGAAAAACTGTTTTTT.

The chain carries TRBV20-1 and TRBJ2-3; D uncertain. Trimming removed 5 bases at V and 2 bases at J, with 11 bases between. Germline CDR1 and CDR2: DFQATT and SNEGSKA (reference sequence). The CDR3 runs to 13 residues. DNA of the CDR3: TGCAGTGCTGCTTCCTCTTTCACAGATACGCAGTATTTT. It specifies CSAASSFTDTQYF.

This chain links TRBV10-1 with TRBJ2-4, with TRBD2 identical over 7 bases. Germline trimming cut 3 bases from V and 7 bases from J; bases unmatched to any gene: 3. The CDR3 runs to 13 residues. Germline-derived CDR1 and CDR2 are WNHNN and SYGVQD (reference sequence). The CDR3 sequence: CASSDWGGNIQYF. For the CDR3, the DNA is TGCGCCAGCAGTGATTGGGGGGGGAACATTCAGTACTTC.

The chain couples TRBV27 to TRBJ2-4; tentatively, D is TRBD2 (5 bases). There are 15 residues in the CDR3. Germline V gene sequence: CDR1 MNHEY, CDR2 SMNVEV (reference sequence). Deletions cut 0 bases from V and 6 bases from J, with 12 bases between. CDR3 sequence (DNA): TGTGCCAGCAGTTTATCGTTCGGGGTTGGAAACATTCAGTACTTC. Protein sequence: CASSLSFGVGNIQYF.

This clonotype showed up just a few times. The chain is built from TRBV6-5 and TRBJ2-3; 9 positions agree with TRBD1. In germline, CDR1 is MNHEY, CDR2 SVGAGI. CDR3 size: 17 residues. Losses at the gene ends were 6 bases for V and 0 bases for J; bases not matched to a gene: 10. The CDR3 DNA reads as TGTGCCAGCAGGTCCGGGACAGGGCGTTCTAGCACAGATACGCAGTATTTT. It translates to CASRSGTGRSSTDTQYF.

CDR3 nucleotide sequence: TGTGCCAGTAGACCAACTAGCGGGGGATCCTCCTACAATGAGCAGTTCTTC. It is translated as CASRPTSGGSSYNEQFF. The gene calls are TRBV19 and TRBJ2-1, with 11 bases lining up with TRBD2. Trimming removed 6 bases from V and 0 bases from J; junction bases left unmatched: 7. Germline CDR1 and CDR2: LNHDA and SQIVND (reference sequence). The CDR3 contains 17 residues.

There are many counts of this clonotype. The chain carries TRBV6-5 and TRBJ2-2, with D perhaps matching TRBD1 (5 bases). This CDR3 has 16 residues. Trimming left V 0 bases short and J 1 base short, with 9 bases between. The V gene's germline CDR1 is MNHEY and CDR2 SVGAGI. CDR3 DNA sequence: TGTGCCAGCAGTTACTCCCCAGGGCAGAACACCGGGGAGCTGTTTTTT. It codes for CASSYSPGQNTGELFF.

V and J are TRBV28 and TRBJ1-4; 7 bases fit TRBD1. V was clipped by 4 bases and J by 10 bases; unmatched bases: 12. The CDR3 loop spans 15 amino acids. CDR1 is MDHEN, CDR2 SYDVKM, per germline. CDR3 coding DNA: TGTGCCAGCAGTTCCGGACGGGCAGGGGGGGCAAAACTGTTTTTT. It encodes CASSSGRAGGAKLFF.

This clonotype has a count of ten or more. V usage is TRBV6-2 or TRBV6-3 and J usage is TRBJ2-2, with D hard to call. V was shortened by 5 bases and J by 1 base, with 8 bases between the two germline ends. This CDR3 has 14 amino acids. Germline V gene data show CDR1 as MNHEY and CDR2 as SVGEGT. CDR3 nucleotide sequence: TGTGCCAGCAGTCAAGACGGGAACACCGGGGAGCTGTTTTTT. As protein: CASSQDGNTGELFF.

About this clonotype: Sequence at one end of the junction differs from germline and may be a read error. The V call is TRBV28, the J call TRBJ2-7; D unclear. This CDR3 contains 11 residues. The germline V gene has CDR1 MDHEN and CDR2 SYDVKM. The CDR3: CSSSRTYEQYF. DNA for the CDR3: TGTTCCAGCAGTCGCACCTACGAGCAGTACTTC. Variable domain in full (rest from reference TRBV28 and TRBJ2-7): DVKVTQSSRYLVKRTGEKVFLECVQDMDHENMFWYRQDPGLGLRLIYFSYDVKMKEKGDIPEGYSVSREKKERFSLILESASTNQTSMYLCSSSRTYEQYFGPGTRLTVT.

At least ten counts were recorded for this clonotype. The chain joins TRBV5-1 to TRBJ2-1; 12 nucleotides line up with TRBD1. This CDR3 has 14 residues. Per the germline V gene, CDR1 is SGHRS and CDR2 is YFSETQ. Trimming at V came to 4 bases and at J to 9 bases, leaving 5 bases not matched to a gene. CDR3 coding DNA: TGCGCCAGCAGCCTGGGGACAGGGGGCGGTGAGCAGTTCTTC. This encodes CASSLGTGGGEQFF.

V usage is TRBV4-2 and J usage is TRBJ1-1; 9 bases match TRBD1. Germline V gene lookup returns CDR1 LGHNA and CDR2 YNFKEQ. The CDR3 extends over 13 amino acids. V gave up 1 base and J gave up 7 bases; unmatched junction bases: 1. The CDR3 loop reads CASSQGGQGEAFF. CDR3 nucleotides: TGTGCCAGCAGCCAAGGGGGACAGGGTGAAGCTTTCTTT.